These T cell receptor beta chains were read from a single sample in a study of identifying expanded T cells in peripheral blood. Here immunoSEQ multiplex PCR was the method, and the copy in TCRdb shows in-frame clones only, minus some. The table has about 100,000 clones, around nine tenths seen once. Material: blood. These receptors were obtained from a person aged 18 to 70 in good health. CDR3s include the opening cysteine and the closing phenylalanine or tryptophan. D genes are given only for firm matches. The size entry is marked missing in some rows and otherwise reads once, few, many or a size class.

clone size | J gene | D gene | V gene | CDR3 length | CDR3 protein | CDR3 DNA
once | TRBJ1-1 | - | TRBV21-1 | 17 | CASSRPTEPAVGTEAFF | TGTGCCAGCAGTCGGCCGACGGAACCCGCGGTGGGCACTGAAGCTTTCTTT
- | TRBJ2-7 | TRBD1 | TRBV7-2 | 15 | CASSLPGQVLYEQYF | TGTGCCAGCAGCTTACCGGGACAGGTTCTCTACGAGCAGTACTTC
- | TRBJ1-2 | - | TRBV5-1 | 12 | CASSGDTNGYTF | TGCGCCAGCAGCGGGGACACTAATGGCTACACCTTC
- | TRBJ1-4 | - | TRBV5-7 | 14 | CASSPPFTNEKLFF | TGTGCCAGCAGCCCCCCCTTCACTAATGAAAAACTGTTTTTT
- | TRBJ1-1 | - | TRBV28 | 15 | CASSSSGTMNTEAFF | TGTGCCAGCAGTTCCTCCGGGACAATGAACACTGAAGCTTTCTTT
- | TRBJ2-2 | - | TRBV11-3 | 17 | CASAPPRRGLRTGELFF | TGTGCCAGCGCTCCCCCAAGGAGGGGGCTCAGGACCGGGGAGCTGTTTTTT
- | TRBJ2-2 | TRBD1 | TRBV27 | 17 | CASSLSVGQGNTGELFF | TGTGCCAGCAGTTTATCGGTGGGACAGGGGAACACCGGGGAGCTGTTTTTT
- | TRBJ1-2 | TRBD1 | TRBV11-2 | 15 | CASAGSGTVNYGYTF | TGTGCCAGCGCCGGATCCGGGACAGTTAACTATGGCTACACCTTC
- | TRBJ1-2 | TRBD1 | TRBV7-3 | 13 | CASSSGQGVGYTF | TGTGCCAGCAGCTCCGGACAGGGGGTTGGCTACACCTTC
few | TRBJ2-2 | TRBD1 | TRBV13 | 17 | CASSLGARGPNTGELFF | TGTGCCAGCAGCTTAGGGGCCAGGGGGCCGAACACCGGGGAGCTGTTTTTT
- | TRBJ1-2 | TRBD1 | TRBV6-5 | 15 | CASSYSDRGPQGYTF | TGTGCCAGCAGTTACTCGGACAGGGGGCCTCAAGGCTACACCTTC
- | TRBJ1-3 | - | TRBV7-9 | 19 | CASSLARVPPPPSGNTIYF | TGTGCCAGCAGCTTAGCCCGAGTCCCCCCACCACCCTCTGGAAACACCATATATTTT
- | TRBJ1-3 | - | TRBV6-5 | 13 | CATGFTSGNTIYF | TGTGCCACTGGTTTCACCTCTGGAAACACCATATATTTT
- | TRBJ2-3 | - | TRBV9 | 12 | CASSRGTDTQYF | TGTGCCAGCAGCCGCGGGACTGATACGCAGTATTTT
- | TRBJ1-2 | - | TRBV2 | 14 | CASNPRQANYGYTF | TGTGCCAGCAATCCGAGACAGGCTAACTATGGCTACACCTTC
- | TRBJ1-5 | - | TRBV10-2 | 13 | CASSESIGGPQHF | TGCGCCAGCAGTGAGTCGATTGGGGGGCCCCAGCATTTT
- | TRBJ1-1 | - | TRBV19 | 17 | CASSIDRGRRLNTEAFF | TGTGCCAGTAGTATAGATCGAGGGAGACGTTTGAACACTGAAGCTTTCTTT
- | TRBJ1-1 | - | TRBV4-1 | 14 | CASSQARTLAEAFF | TGCGCCAGCAGCCAAGCTCGCACGCTGGCTGAAGCTTTCTTT
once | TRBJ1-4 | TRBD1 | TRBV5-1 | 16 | CASSLDPGQGYEKLFF | TGCGCCAGCAGCTTGGATCCGGGACAGGGTTATGAAAAACTGTTTTTT
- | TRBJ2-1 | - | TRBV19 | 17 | CASSIDGQTSSYNEQFF | TGTGCCAGTAGTATAGATGGACAGACTAGCTCCTACAATGAGCAGTTCTTC
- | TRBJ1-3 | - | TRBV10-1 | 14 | CASSRQGSGNTIYF | TGCGCCAGCAGTCGCCAGGGTTCTGGAAACACCATATATTTT
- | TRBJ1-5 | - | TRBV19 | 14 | CASSALGGNQPQHF | TGTGCCAGTAGTGCCCTAGGAGGCAATCAGCCCCAGCATTTT
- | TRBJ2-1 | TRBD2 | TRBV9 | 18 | CASSESPSLAGRYNEQFF | TGTGCCAGCAGCGAGTCCCCCAGTCTAGCGGGAAGATACAATGAGCAGTTCTTC
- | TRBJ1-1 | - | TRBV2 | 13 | CASSEAGKVEAFF | TGTGCCAGCAGTGAAGCGGGCAAAGTTGAAGCTTTCTTT
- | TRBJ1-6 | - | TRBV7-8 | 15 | CASSLGPAVNSPLHF | TGTGCCAGCAGCTTGGGTCCGGCAGTGAATTCACCCCTCCACTTT
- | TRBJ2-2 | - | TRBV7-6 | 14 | CASSLQGKAGELFF | TGTGCCAGCAGCTTACAGGGAAAAGCCGGGGAGCTGTTTTTT
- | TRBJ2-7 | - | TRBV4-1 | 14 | CASSHGRSRDEQYF | TGCGCCAGCAGCCACGGGCGGTCCCGAGACGAGCAGTACTTC
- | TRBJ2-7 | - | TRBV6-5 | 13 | CASSPTRNYEQYF | TGTGCCAGCAGCCCCACTAGGAACTACGAGCAGTACTTC
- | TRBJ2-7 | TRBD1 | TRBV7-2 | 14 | CASSAGTGTYEQYF | TGTGCCAGCAGCGCCGGGACAGGGACTTACGAGCAGTACTTC
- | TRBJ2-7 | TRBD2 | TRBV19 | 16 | CASSIFGSGRRYEQYF | TGTGCCAGTAGTATATTTGGAAGCGGGAGAAGGTACGAGCAGTACTTC
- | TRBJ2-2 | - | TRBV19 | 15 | CASSPTGLGPGELFF | TGTGCCAGTAGTCCCACGGGACTGGGCCCCGGGGAGCTGTTTTTT
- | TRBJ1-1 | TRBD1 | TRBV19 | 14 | CASSSPQGWTEAFF | TGTGCCAGTAGTAGCCCACAGGGGTGGACTGAAGCTTTCTTT